This T cell receptor (beta chain) came from a study of blood T cell repertoires in COVID-19. Study information: From T cells, B-cell-depleted T cells, or PBMCs came the material, which was cDNA or gDNA.

Repertoires were generated with immunoSEQ multiplex PCR, while TCRdb's copy carries only in-frame clones and drops some. Altogether about 210,000 clones are present, 92% being singletons, with the ten largest covering approximately 1.2%. The CDR3 has 10 residues. Germline lookup yields CDR1 DFQATT and CDR2 SNEGSKA (reference sequence). The V and J ends lost 7 bases and 5 bases respectively, with 8 bases between them. Sample: peripheral blood. This clonotype originated in a young man with acute or convalescent COVID-19. This chain uses TRBV20-1 with TRBJ1-1, with a possible D match to TRBD1 (5 bases). As DNA, the CDR3 is TGCAGTGTCGGGGGGACTGAAGCTTTCTTT. Translation: CSVGGTEAFF.